This T cell receptor beta chain was profiled in a study of shared clonotypes between healthy human individuals. Regarding the study as a whole: The diversity represented, both genetic and in exposure history, was limited by few donors.

About this clone: Its antigen is not identified.

Germline CDR1 reads MDHEN; CDR2 reads SYDVKM. V was shortened by 5 bases and J by 4 bases, with 11 bases between the two germline ends. The CDR3 totals 13 residues. The authors ran the assay at deep level. Here immunoSEQ multiplex PCR was the method, and the copy in TCRdb shows in-frame clones only, minus some. The sample lists some 500,000 clones, roughly 95% occurring once. The study drew its donors from healthy HIV-negative adults without recent acute infections or vaccinations. Among the donors, all were Caucasian adults who lived in Nashville, Tennessee. The chain employs TRBV28 and TRBJ1-2; D not resolved. Sequenced input: naive CD4+ T cells sorted from blood. The subset here: CD45RA+ positively selected. The sequence derives from a woman aged 25 to 39 in good health. The CDR3 loop reads CASSVGSSYGYTF. As DNA, the CDR3 is TGTGCCAGCAGTGTGGGTAGCTCCTATGGCTACACCTTC.